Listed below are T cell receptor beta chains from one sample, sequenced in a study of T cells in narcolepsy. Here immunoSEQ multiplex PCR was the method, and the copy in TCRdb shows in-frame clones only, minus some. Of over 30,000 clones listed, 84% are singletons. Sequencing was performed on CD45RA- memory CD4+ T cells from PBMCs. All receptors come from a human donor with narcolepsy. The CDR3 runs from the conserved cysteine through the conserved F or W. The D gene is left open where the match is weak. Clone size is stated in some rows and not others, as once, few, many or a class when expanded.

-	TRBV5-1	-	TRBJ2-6	TGCGCCACCCAACCCAGTATCTCTGGGGCCAACGTCCTGACTTTC	CATQPSISGANVLTF
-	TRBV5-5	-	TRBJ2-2	TGTGCCAGCAGCCCAACGCCGGGGGAGAACACCGGGGAGCTGTTTTTT	CASSPTPGENTGELFF
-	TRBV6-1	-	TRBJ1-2	TGTGCCAGCAGGACCCGCCAGGGTGAGGGCTACACCTTC	CASRTRQGEGYTF
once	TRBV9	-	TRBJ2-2	TGTGCCAGCAGCGTAGAAGTGCGGAACACCGGGGAGCTGTTTTTT	CASSVEVRNTGELFF
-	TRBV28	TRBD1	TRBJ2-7	TGTGCCAGCAACGGGGACAGGTCGTGGGAGCAGTACTTC	CASNGDRSWEQYF
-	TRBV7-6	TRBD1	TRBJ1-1	TGTGCCAGCAGCGAGGGACAGGGGGCGAGTAGGCACACTGAAGCTTTCTTT	CASSEGQGASRHTEAFF
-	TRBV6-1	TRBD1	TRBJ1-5	TGTGCCAGCAGGTCGGACAGGGGGCCACATTTT	CASRSDRGPHF
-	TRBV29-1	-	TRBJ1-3	TGCAGCGTTGAAGATCAGGGGTTGGCTGGAAACACCATATATTTT	CSVEDQGLAGNTIYF
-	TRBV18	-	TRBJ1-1	TGTGCCAGCTCAGACCGTCTGGGAACTGAAGCTTTCTTT	CASSDRLGTEAFF
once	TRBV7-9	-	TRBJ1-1	TGTGCCAGCAGCCGCACTCAGGACGGAGAAGCTTTCTTT	CASSRTQDGEAFF